This TCR beta chain was captured by sequencing in a study of T cell responses to AZD1222 COVID-19 vaccine. This CDR3 region has 16 residues. Germline lookup yields CDR1 LGHDT and CDR2 YNNKEL (reference sequence). Here immunoSEQ multiplex PCR was the method, and the copy in TCRdb shows in-frame clones only, minus some. Here the sample spans around 160,000 clones, roughly four fifths being singletons. Study-wide results and limits: At study baseline, merely a handful of AZD1222 recipients were seropositive. Mostly white British, mostly female donors; authors suggested clonal diversity may be underestimated.

On this clone: What it binds is not known. Mismatch with germline at one junction end may stem from a read error. Additional DNA sequences in this sample encode the identical CDR3.

Sequencing was performed on peripheral blood, taken on day 0 of MenACWY control vaccination. This chain connects TRBV3-1 (or the pseudogene TRBV3-2) to TRBJ1-2; the match to TRBD1 covers 7 bases. This receptor was identified in an adult in good health. The CDR3 sequence is CASSQGGGLGGYGYTF. The CDR3 nucleotides read TGTGCCAGCAGCCAAGGAGGGGGCCTGGGTGGCTATGGCTATACCTTC.